The subject of this entry is one T cell receptor (beta chain). Trimming took off 4 bases at V and 1 base at J, with 4 bases between the two ends. Germline V lookup: CDR1 GTSNPN, CDR2 SVGIG (reference sequence). The CDR3 has 11 residues. The data were produced by immunoSEQ multiplex PCR, yet TCRdb's version contains in-frame clones alone and is incomplete. The table has 35,000 to 50,000 clones, over 75% seen once. The data belong to a study of OX40 agonist ivuxolimab in advanced cancers. About the research overall: Patients were infused with ivuxolimab every 2 weeks at 0.01 to 10 mg/kg.

With baseline, cycle 4 day 1, and cycle 7 day 1 as timepoints, blood was sampled. The material sequenced was CD4+ or CD8+ T cells sorted from blood, taken in a trial of the OX40 agonist ivuxolimab. This sequence was found in an adult with an advanced solid tumor such as melanoma, head and neck, liver or kidney cancer. The J gene is TRBJ1-2, the V gene TRBV30; D not certain. CDR3 sequence (DNA): TGTGCCTGGACGGATAACTATGGCTACACCTTC. Its translation is CAWTDNYGYTF.